This T cell receptor beta chain was captured by sequencing in a study of PD-1 blockade in classical Hodgkin lymphoma (dated by TCRdb to 2018 to 2021). About the investigation overall: Nivolumab dosing was 3 mg/kg intravenously every 2 weeks, continuing until either disease progression or unacceptable toxicity. The study used TCR beta sequencing and CyTOF to define a peripheral blood immune signature of response to PD-1 blockade in classical Hodgkin lymphoma.

Sequences MDHEN (CDR1) and SYDVKM (CDR2) are obtained from the germline V gene. There are 16 amino acids in the CDR3, from cysteine to phenylalanine inclusive. Only CDR3 DNA remains: 48 bases, in frame from the first base. V lost 5 bases and J lost 2 bases; the stretch between them is 16 bases long. The Qiagen DNeasy kit was used to extract genomic DNA both from unsorted PBMCs and from the negatively selected CD4+ and CD8+ fractions. Using primers that anneal to V and J segments, immunoSEQ multiplex PCR amplified the TCR beta CDR3 regions. A synthetic immune receptor repertoire was used to minimize amplification bias, and remaining bias was computationally removed after sequencing. The original methods were these. Custom Python scripts were used to quantify repertoire diversity as the Shannon entropy index. The unsorted, CD4+ and CD8+ repertoires were each analyzed separately, with the exception of combined analyses, where CD4+ and CD8+ sequences were merged in silico. Clonal expansion was defined as a frequency increase of at least 2-fold after treatment compared with C1D1, and clones undetected at baseline were assigned a pseudocount of 0.5. Clones with 0 or 1 copy at C1D1 were defined as singleton clones, while clones with 2 or more copies were defined as non-singleton clones. Clones expanded in unsorted samples were labelled as CD4+, CD8+ or unknown by matching protein sequences in sorted samples from the same patient. Wilcoxon tests on paired samples were used to test diversity changes from C1D1 to C4D1. The source is immuneACCESS, and TCRdb retained only in-frame sequences with V and J called. Part of the clones is not carried over; for the studies checked, unresolved V genes explain less than half of this, and the remainder is unexplained. V, J and clone size derive from that table, while D and trimming were established from the DNA sequence. The sample has about 7,600 clones on record, approximately 71% of them singletons. The ten biggest clones cover 6.5% to 7.5% of the sample.

Broader findings and caveats from the paper: Patients starting nivolumab less than 1 year after ASCT had lower diversity and were excluded from later analyses to avoid confounding by immune reconstitution. The study was limited to a single clinical trial cohort, and causes of repertoire differences, possibly disease activity or prior therapy, remained undefined. CD4+ but not CD8+ TCR diversity rose significantly by C4D1 (p=0.0027 vs p=0.16), most apparent in complete responders (p=0.02). Baseline TCR diversity was reported as lower in newly diagnosed patients than in healthy donors, and lower still in relapsed/refractory patients. Baseline diversity similar to that of newly diagnosed patients was observed in trial patients achieving complete response, whereas significantly lower diversity was observed in partial responders and progressors.

This specimen's time point label, interpreted: cycle 1 day 1 (C1D1), immediately before nivolumab initiation. Relapse after autologous stem cell transplantation had occurred in all trial patients, and cohorts A, B and C were distinguished by prior brentuximab vedotin exposure. Using a Miltenyi CD4+ T cell isolation kit, CD4+ T cells were purified from thawed PBMCs through magnetic negative selection. The trial cohort was composed of 55 to 65 patients with relapsed/refractory classical Hodgkin lymphoma, for whom complete response, partial response or progressive disease was recorded as best overall response. Single-agent nivolumab was administered to trial patients in the multi-cohort phase II CheckMate 205 trial. An independent review committee assessed best overall response by applying the 2007 International Working Group response criteria. PBMCs from the trial were collected at three points: immediately before nivolumab initiation (C1D1), and during therapy at cycle 2 day 1 and cycle 4 day 1. Peripheral blood was collected in 8 mL Vacutainer Cell Preparation Tubes, from which PBMCs were isolated by centrifugation and then cryopreserved. Purified CD4+ and CD8+ fractions were generated only in cases for which an additional PBMC sample was available. Magnetically labelled cells were removed on LS columns in a quadroMACS separator, and the flow-through was retained as the purified fraction.

Concerning this clone itself: Its antigen target is currently unknown. No per-base quality is available; no much larger clone lies one base away.

The clonotype comes from a human donor with classical Hodgkin lymphoma. Source: CD4+ T cells from blood, taken at baseline. The sequence joins TRBV28 to TRBJ1-3; TRBD1 could be the D gene, as 5 bases match. CDR3 sequence: CASSPGGVWTGNTIYF. The sequence in DNA is TGTGCCAGCAGTCCGGGGGGAGTTTGGACTGGAAACACCATATATTTT. Here the CDR3 is joined to the reference TRBV28 and TRBJ1-3 genes, and the full variable domain is: DVKVTQSSRYLVKRTGEKVFLECVQDMDHENMFWYRQDPGLGLRLIYFSYDVKMKEKGDIPEGYSVSREKKERFSLILESASTNQTSMYLCASSPGGVWTGNTIYFGEGSWLTVV.